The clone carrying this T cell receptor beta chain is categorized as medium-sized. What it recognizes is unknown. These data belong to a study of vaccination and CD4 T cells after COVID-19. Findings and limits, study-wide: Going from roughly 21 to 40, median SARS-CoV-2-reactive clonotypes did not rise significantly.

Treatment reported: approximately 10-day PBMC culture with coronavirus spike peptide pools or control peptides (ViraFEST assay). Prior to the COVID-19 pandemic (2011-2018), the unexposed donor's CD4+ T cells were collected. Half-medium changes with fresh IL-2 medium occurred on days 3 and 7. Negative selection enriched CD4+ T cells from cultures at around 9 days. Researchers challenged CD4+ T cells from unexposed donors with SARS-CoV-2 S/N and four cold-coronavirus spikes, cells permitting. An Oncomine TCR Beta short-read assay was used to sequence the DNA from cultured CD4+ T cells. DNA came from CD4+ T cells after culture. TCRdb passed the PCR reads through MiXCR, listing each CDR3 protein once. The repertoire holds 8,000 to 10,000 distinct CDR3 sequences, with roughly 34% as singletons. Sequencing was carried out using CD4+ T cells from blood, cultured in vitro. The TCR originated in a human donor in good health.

The CDR3 loop is CSARGTVNQPQHF. The CDR3 nucleotides are TGCAGTGCTAGAGGGACAGTCAATCAGCCCCAGCATTTT. The rearrangement uses TRBV20-1 and TRBJ1-5, with D maybe TRBD1 (6 bases). CDR3 length equals 13 residues. Trimming cost V 1 base and J 3 bases, with 7 bases left between them. Germline CDR1 reads DFQATT; CDR2 reads SNEGSKA (reference sequence).